These T cell receptor beta chains were read from a single sample in a study of OX40 agonist ivuxolimab in advanced cancers. Using immunoSEQ multiplex PCR, the repertoire was profiled, and TCRdb retains in-frame clones only, with some absent. The sample lists 30,000 to 40,000 clones, 80% to 85% occurring once. The sequences come from CD4+ or CD8+ T cells sorted from blood, collected in a trial of the OX40 agonist ivuxolimab. The receptors derive from an adult with an advanced solid tumor such as melanoma, head and neck, liver or kidney cancer. Both conserved end residues are trimmed from each CDR3.

ASSLFLGQGNQPQH	TRBV28	TRBJ1-5
ASSVLLATKHNEQF	TRBV7-2	TRBJ2-1
ASSRFYSGSGNEQF	TRBV14	TRBJ2-1
ASSLYPGQGNEQF	TRBV4-1	TRBJ2-1
ASSPGLADTGTDTQY	TRBV27	TRBJ2-3
ASSASPGQGGYT	TRBV27	TRBJ1-2
ASSPIAWGQAF	TRBV7-6	TRBJ1-1
ASSVAGGGTDTQY	TRBV9	TRBJ2-3
ASSTWTSSIVGEQF	TRBV13	TRBJ2-1
ASLPVGRGSSYEQY	TRBV27	TRBJ2-7
ASSFSRLGETQY	TRBV27	TRBJ2-5
ASSPDRAWGSYEQY	TRBV13	TRBJ2-7
ASSHGGANTEAF	TRBV7-3	TRBJ1-1
ASSLGLNTEAF	TRBV2	TRBJ1-1
ASSFSRQSSYEQY	TRBV28	-
ASSLYWDTYSNSPLH	TRBV27	TRBJ1-6
ASTDRLGGGGNTGELF	TRBV7-2	TRBJ2-2
ASSLVGPNNEQF	TRBV5-4	TRBJ2-1
AIPGQPNTGELF	TRBV10-3	TRBJ2-2
ASSFSSQYY	TRBV5-6	TRBJ2-5
ASRPRTGGSYNEQF	TRBV28	TRBJ2-1
ASSFESGANVLT	TRBV28	TRBJ2-6
ASSPGQVPNYGYT	TRBV27	TRBJ1-2
ASSLLGFSQETQY	TRBV7-9	TRBJ2-5
ASSWDGSNQPQH	TRBV19	TRBJ1-5
ASSLATGTGPRVSGNTIY	TRBV5-4	TRBJ1-3
SVEVPSGSRTDTQY	TRBV29-1	TRBJ2-3
ASSVDRTYSGNTIY	TRBV9	TRBJ1-3
ASSLTSGGADTQY	TRBV7-3	TRBJ2-3
ASSSGVGEQF	TRBV5-1	TRBJ2-1
ASSPRTGLNIQY	TRBV7-9	TRBJ2-4
ASSAPVLGANVLT	TRBV2	TRBJ2-6
ASSDPTSGTYEQY	TRBV19	TRBJ2-7
AIRPQEGNYNEQF	TRBV10-3	TRBJ2-1
ASSPRLAGGQNTGELF	TRBV9	TRBJ2-2
ASSFEVWNEQY	TRBV7-6	TRBJ2-7
ASRAGTEYNEQF	TRBV27	TRBJ2-1
ASSPLWTDPNYGYT	TRBV5-5	TRBJ1-2
ASSAGQGGYGYT	TRBV9	TRBJ1-2
ASRGLAGSTYEQY	TRBV27	TRBJ2-7
ASAEDSSSYNEQF	TRBV19	TRBJ2-1
ASSLYGGSEQY	TRBV28	TRBJ2-7
ASSLMTGTDTQY	TRBV4-1	TRBJ2-3
ASSVQANTGELF	TRBV6-6	TRBJ2-2
ASSPGRGLYNEQF	TRBV4-3	TRBJ2-1
ASSPGDRAYEQY	TRBV18	-
ASSAEDRGYNEQF	TRBV9	TRBJ2-1
ASSFTGGYEQY	TRBV28	TRBJ2-7
ASSLYGGASDNEQF	TRBV27	TRBJ2-1
ASSAGTGYIQPQH	TRBV2	TRBJ1-5
ASSIGNTEAF	TRBV19	TRBJ1-1